The 25 T cell receptor beta chains given below trace back to one sample, sequenced in a study of sequential checkpoint blockade in melanoma. Treatment: randomized to nivolumab then ipilimumab (arm A) or the reverse (arm B). Here immunoSEQ multiplex PCR was the method, and the copy in TCRdb shows in-frame clones only, minus some. The sample has 3,000 to 4,000 clones, under 25% seen once. The starting material was tumor tissue (inferred from file names), obtained from a patient given nivolumab and ipilimumab in sequence. Receptors originate from a human donor with melanoma.

Many counts were recorded for this clone. This chain uses TRBV11-3 with TRBJ1-1; D call uncertain. CDR1 and CDR2 (germline): SGHNT, YENEEA. The CDR3 loop spans 14 amino acids. V dropped 5 bases and J dropped 2 bases, with 12 bases sitting between them. For the CDR3, the DNA is TGTGCCAGCAGCGCCCAAACAGATAACACTGAAGCTTTCTTT. Protein sequence: CASSAQTDNTEAFF.

V usage is TRBV6-8 and J usage is TRBJ2-6; TRBD1 is a possible D gene (6 bases). Looked up from germline, CDR1 is MNHGY and CDR2 is SAAAGT. V lost 6 bases and J lost 1, with 10 bases in between. The CDR3 is 15 residues long. The DNA of the CDR3 is TGTGCCAGCAGCCGACAGGAGTCTGGGGCCAACGTCCTGACTTTC. The encoded protein is CASSRQESGANVLTF.

In this sample, this clone turned up a few times. Other nucleotide sequences from this sample produce the same CDR3. The chain joins TRBV9 to TRBJ1-1, with D unclear. The CDR3 consists of 13 residues. Trimming left V 0 bases short and J 4 bases short, with 7 bases between. Germline V gives CDR1 SGDLS, CDR2 YYNGEE. CDR3 residues: CASSVGVGTEAFF. The CDR3 nucleotides are TGTGCCAGCAGCGTAGGGGTTGGCACTGAAGCTTTCTTT.

The chain employs TRBV5-1 and TRBJ1-1; 8 bases agree with TRBD1. Germline CDR1 is SGHRS and CDR2 is YFSETQ. The length of the CDR3 is 15 residues. The V and J ends lost 4 bases and 1 base, in that order; junction bases with no gene match: 6. DNA of the CDR3: TGCGCCAGCAGCCCGGTTGGACAGGGGAACACTGAAGCTTTCTTT. Translating gives CASSPVGQGNTEAFF.

J is TRBJ2-7 and V is TRBV18, with TRBD1 identical over 8 bases. Trimming at V came to 3 bases and at J to 0 bases, leaving 4 bases not matched to a gene. The CDR3 totals 15 residues. The germline gives CDR1 KGHSH, CDR2 LQKENI. CDR3 protein: CASSPRDRLSYEQYF. In DNA form, the CDR3 reads TGTGCCAGCTCACCCCGGGACAGGCTCTCCTACGAGCAGTACTTC.

The sample holds a few counts of this clone. CDR3 loop: CASGIAPYGYTF. CDR3 nucleotides: TGTGCCAGCGGGATAGCCCCCTATGGCTACACCTTC. The V gene is TRBV9, the J gene TRBJ1-2; D unclear. Between the trimmed V and J ends, which lost 7 bases and 4 bases, there was a span of 11 bases. Germline V gene sequence: CDR1 SGDLS, CDR2 YYNGEE. The CDR3 has 12 amino acids.

This CDR3 is CASSPRTSGNTGELFF. The CDR3, as DNA: TGTGCCAGCAGCCCAAGGACTAGCGGAAACACCGGGGAGCTGTTTTTT. This chain links TRBV9 with TRBJ2-2; 10 bases line up with TRBD2. This CDR3 is built from 16 residues. Germline trimming cut 4 bases from V and 2 bases from J; bases unmatched to any gene: 5. Looked up from germline, CDR1 is SGDLS and CDR2 is YYNGEE.

This clone was counted between two and nine times. The J gene is TRBJ2-1, the V gene TRBV9; D unclear. Germline-derived CDR1 and CDR2 are SGDLS and YYNGEE. CDR3 length equals 14 residues. Trimming cost V 0 bases and J 3 bases, with 7 bases left between them. CDR3 sequence reads: CASSVDNLYNEQFF. The CDR3 bases are TGTGCCAGCAGCGTAGACAACCTCTACAATGAGCAGTTCTTC.

The rearrangement links TRBV5-1 to TRBJ1-2; D gene unclear. Germline values: CDR1 SGHRS, CDR2 YFSETQ. V lost 0 bases, J lost 1 base, and 7 bases lay in between. The CDR3 covers 14 residues. The CDR3 DNA reads TGCGCCAGCAGCTTGGGTGGCGGTAACTATGGCTACACCTTC. Translated: CASSLGGGNYGYTF.

This clone has a handful of counts. The rearrangement joins TRBV4-1 to TRBJ2-2; 8 bases agree with TRBD2. CDR1 and CDR2 from the germline V gene are MGHRA and YSYEKL. This CDR3 spans 16 amino acids. Losses at the gene ends were 5 bases for V and 6 bases for J; bases not matched to a gene: 11. CDR3 region: CASSKTSVDSSGELFF. CDR3 DNA sequence: TGCGCCAGCAGCAAGACTAGCGTGGATTCCTCCGGGGAGCTGTTTTTT.

V usage is TRBV6-8 and J usage is TRBJ2-3; 8 nucleotides match TRBD2. Germline CDR1 is MNHGY and CDR2 is SAAAGT. J lost 5 bases, V lost 5 bases, and 9 bases had no gene match. This CDR3 spans 15 amino acids. The CDR3 bases are TGTGCCAGCAGTCCCCGGAGCGGGGGAGGAGATACGCAGTATTTT. Residues: CASSPRSGGGDTQYF.

This clone was counted a few times. The rearrangement links TRBV6-7 to TRBJ2-7; D might be TRBD2 (6 bases). TRBV6-7 is marked as an open reading frame, function uncertain. V was trimmed by 6 bases and J by 8 bases, leaving 11 bases between them. The CDR3 is 11 amino acids. The CDR3, as DNA: TGTGCCAGCAGGCGGGGTTCGCAGCAGTACTTC. Protein sequence: CASRRGSQQYF.

This clone was observed a few times. The chain's CDR3 is CAIRGNSNQPQHF. CDR3 nucleotides: TGTGCCATCAGGGGCAATAGCAATCAGCCCCAGCATTTT. The chain recombines TRBV6-8 with TRBJ1-5, with a tentative D call TRBD1 (6 bases). The CDR3 totals 13 residues. V was shortened by 10 bases and J by 0 bases, with 10 bases between the two germline ends. CDR1 is MNHGY and CDR2 is SAAAGT in the germline V gene.

J is TRBJ2-1 and V is TRBV29-1, with D possibly being TRBD1 or TRBD2 (5 bases each). Between the trimmed V and J ends, which lost 6 bases and 8 bases, there was a span of 14 bases. This CDR3 is 12 amino acids long. CDR1 is SQVTM, CDR2 ANQGSEA, per germline. The CDR3 sequence is CSVKAQGDEQFF. The CDR3 nucleotides read TGCAGCGTCAAAGCCCAGGGAGATGAGCAGTTCTTC.

This chain links TRBV18 with TRBJ1-3, with unresolved D. Germline-derived CDR1 and CDR2 are KGHSH and LQKENI. This CDR3 is 16 amino acids long. V was pared by 1 base and J by 5 bases, with 15 bases between. As DNA, the CDR3 is TGTGCCAGCTCACCACTTCCGGGAAGCGATCGAAACACCATATATTTT. It specifies CASSPLPGSDRNTIYF. The full variable domain, with the rest looked up from reference TRBV18 and TRBJ1-3, is NAGVMQNPRHLVRRRGQEARLRCSPMKGHSHVYWYRQLPEEGLKFMVYLQKENIIDESGMPKERFSAEFPKEGPSILRIQQVVRGDSAAYFCASSPLPGSDRNTIYFGEGSWLTVV.

This clone is labeled medium-sized. This rearrangement joins TRBV6-8 to TRBJ2-1, with TRBD1 identical over 9 bases. CDR1 is MNHGY and CDR2 is SAAAGT in the germline V gene. With V trimmed by 5 bases and J by 7 bases, 9 bases remained unmatched. CDR3 length: 15 amino acids. CDR3 DNA sequence: TGTGCCAGCAGTATCTCCGGGACAGGGCCTAATGAGCAGTTCTTC. Its protein is CASSISGTGPNEQFF.

This clone is labeled as medium-sized. J is TRBJ1-4 and V is TRBV11-3; 11 bases agree with TRBD1. V was pared by 5 bases and J by 7 bases, with 3 bases of the junction left unmatched. Germline V lookup: CDR1 SGHNT, CDR2 YENEEA. The CDR3 loop spans 14 amino acids. The CDR3 nucleotides are TGTGCCAGCAGCCTAGGGACAGGGGGTGAAAAACTGTTTTTT. It encodes CASSLGTGGEKLFF.

This clone was detected only a few times. The CDR3 protein is CASSQDQWGRNTDTQYF. Written as DNA, the CDR3 is TGTGCCAGCAGCCAAGATCAGTGGGGGCGGAACACAGATACGCAGTATTTT. The gene calls are TRBV16 and TRBJ2-3, with D possibly being TRBD1 (6 bases). The germline V and J ends were trimmed by 2 bases and 2 bases, with 17 bases remaining between them. CDR1 and CDR2 (germline): KGHSY, FQNENV. The CDR3 is made up of 17 amino acids.

The count of this clone is one. J is TRBJ2-7 and V is TRBV14; the D is unclear. Germline lookup yields CDR1 SGHDN and CDR2 FVKESK. Trimming removed 4 bases from V and 3 bases from J, with 4 bases in between. This CDR3 has 11 residues. This CDR3 reads CASSPGYEQYF. CDR3 DNA: TGTGCCAGCAGCCCCGGCTACGAGCAGTACTTC.

The chain employs TRBV11-3 and TRBJ2-7, with 9 bases lining up with TRBD1. V dropped 2 bases and J dropped 4; count of bases not matched to a gene: 6. In germline, CDR1 is SGHNT, CDR2 YENEEA. There are 15 residues in the CDR3. The chain's CDR3 is CASSLILGQGYEQYF. The CDR3 nucleotides read TGTGCCAGCAGCTTAATTTTGGGACAGGGTTACGAGCAGTACTTC.

This clone was recorded many times. This sequence joins TRBV11-3 and TRBJ1-5; 9 bases line up with TRBD1. The CDR3 totals 15 residues. The junction had 8 bases not matched to a gene; V was cut back by 5 bases and J by 6 bases. Germline CDR1 reads SGHNT; CDR2 reads YENEEA. The CDR3: CASSPWTGDGQPQHF. In DNA form, the CDR3 reads TGTGCCAGCAGCCCCTGGACAGGGGACGGTCAGCCCCAGCATTTT.

This clone occurred a few times. The gene calls are TRBV6-8 and TRBJ2-7; 7 bases agree with TRBD1. The germline CDR1 and CDR2 sequences are MNHGY and SAAAGT. J lost 9 bases, V lost 2 bases, and 10 bases had no gene match. This CDR3 contains 14 residues. The CDR3 bases are TGTGCCAGCAGTTACCGGGACAGTAACGAGCCGCAGTACTTC. It specifies CASSYRDSNEPQYF.

The chain has TRBV23-1 and TRBJ2-5; 10 nucleotides line up with TRBD2. TRBV23-1 is an ORF, with its function uncertain. V dropped 6 bases and J dropped 5; count of bases not matched to a gene: 12. The CDR3 is made up of 16 amino acids. The CDR3: CASSQGQRGGWETQYF. DNA of the CDR3: TGCGCCAGCAGCCAAGGGCAGCGGGGGGGCTGGGAGACCCAGTACTTC.

By share, this clone ranks as medium-sized. The gene calls are TRBV12-2 and TRBJ2-5; the table's D call of TRBD2 was not tested on the DNA. TRBV12-2 is listed as a pseudogene. CDR3 size: 16 residues. This CDR3 is CANTGGSGGYQETQYF. In nucleotides, the CDR3 is TGTGCCAATACGGGTGGTAGCGGGGGGTACCAAGAGACCCAGTACTTC.

V gene TRBV11-3 combines with J gene TRBJ2-5, with 11 bases that match TRBD2. Per germline, CDR1 SGHNT and CDR2 YENEEA. The junction had 3 bases not matched to a gene; V was cut back by 3 bases and J by 3 bases. The CDR3 runs 15 residues. The CDR3 loop is CASSLWGLAEETQYF. The DNA for the CDR3 is TGTGCCAGCAGCTTGTGGGGACTAGCGGAAGAGACCCAGTACTTC.